This TCR beta chain was sequenced in a study of blood T cells in healthy people across ages. Germline CDR1 SEHNR, CDR2 FQNEAQ (reference sequence). CDR3 length: 12 residues. There are a few counts of this clonotype. The junction departs from the called germline gene at one end, perhaps through a read error. Using a J-beta primer mix together with a sample-barcoded 5' primer, a second PCR was run for roughly 6 to 11 cycles. TCRdb itself ran the 5' RACE reads through MiXCR, one entry per CDR3 protein. The table includes 540,000 or so distinct CDR3 sequences, 27% detected once. Specimen: blood. This TCR came from a woman aged 70 to 79 in good health. This chain uses TRBV7-9 with TRBJ2-1; D gene ambiguous. The DNA of the CDR3 is TGTGCCAGCAACTTAGGGCTGGACGATACGTTCTTC. Amino acids: CASNLGLDDTFF.